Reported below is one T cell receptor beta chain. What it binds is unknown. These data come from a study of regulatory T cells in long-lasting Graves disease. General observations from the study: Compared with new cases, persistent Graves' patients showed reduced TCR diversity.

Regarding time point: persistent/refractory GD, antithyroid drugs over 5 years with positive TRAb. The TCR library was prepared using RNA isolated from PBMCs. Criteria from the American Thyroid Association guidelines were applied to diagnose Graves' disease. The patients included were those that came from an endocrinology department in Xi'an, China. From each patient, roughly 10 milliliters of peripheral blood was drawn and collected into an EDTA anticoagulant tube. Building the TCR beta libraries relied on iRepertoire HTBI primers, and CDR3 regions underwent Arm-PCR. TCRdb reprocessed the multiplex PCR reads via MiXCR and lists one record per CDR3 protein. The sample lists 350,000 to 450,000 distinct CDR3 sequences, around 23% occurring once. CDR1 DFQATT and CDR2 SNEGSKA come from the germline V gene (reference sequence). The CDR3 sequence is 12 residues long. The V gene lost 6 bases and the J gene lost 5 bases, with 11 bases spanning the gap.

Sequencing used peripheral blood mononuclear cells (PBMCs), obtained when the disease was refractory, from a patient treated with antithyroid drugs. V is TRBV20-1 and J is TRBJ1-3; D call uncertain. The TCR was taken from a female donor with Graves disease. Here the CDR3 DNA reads TGCAGTGCAGGTGAACATAGAAACACCATATATTTT. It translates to CSAGEHRNTIYF.